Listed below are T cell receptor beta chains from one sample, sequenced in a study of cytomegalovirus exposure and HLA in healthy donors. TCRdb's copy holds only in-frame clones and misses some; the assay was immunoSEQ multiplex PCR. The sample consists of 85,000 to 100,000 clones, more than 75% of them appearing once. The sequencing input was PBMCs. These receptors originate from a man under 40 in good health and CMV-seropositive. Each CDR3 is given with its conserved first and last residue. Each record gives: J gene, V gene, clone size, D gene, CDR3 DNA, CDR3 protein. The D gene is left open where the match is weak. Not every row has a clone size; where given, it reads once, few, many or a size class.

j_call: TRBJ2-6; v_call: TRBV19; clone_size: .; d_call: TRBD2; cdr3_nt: TGTGCCAGCAGCCTCGCGGGGACTAGCGGGAGAGGCGGGGCCAACGTCCTGACTTTC; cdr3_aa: CASSLAGTSGRGGANVLTF
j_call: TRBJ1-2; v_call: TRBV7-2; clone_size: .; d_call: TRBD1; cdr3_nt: TGTGCCAGCACTCCGGGAAGGGGGCAGTTGGACTACACCTTC; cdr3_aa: CASTPGRGQLDYTF
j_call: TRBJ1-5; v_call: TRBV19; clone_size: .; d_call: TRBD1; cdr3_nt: TGTGCCAGTAGTGCCGGGACAGGTTATTCTAGCAATCAGCCCCAGCATTTT; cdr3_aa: CASSAGTGYSSNQPQHF
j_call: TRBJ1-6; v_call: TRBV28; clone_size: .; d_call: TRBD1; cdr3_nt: TGTGCCAGCAGTTTATCGGGACAGGGCCATTCACCCCTCCACTTT; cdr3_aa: CASSLSGQGHSPLHF
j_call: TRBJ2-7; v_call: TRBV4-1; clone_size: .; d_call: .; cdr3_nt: TGCGCCAGCAGCCAGACAGTCACCTACGAGCAGTACTTC; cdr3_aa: CASSQTVTYEQYF
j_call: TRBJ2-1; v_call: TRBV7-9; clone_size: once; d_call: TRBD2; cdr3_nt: TGTGCCAGCAGCTTTAGCGGGAGGGCTATCAATGAGCAGTTCTTC; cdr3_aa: CASSFSGRAINEQFF
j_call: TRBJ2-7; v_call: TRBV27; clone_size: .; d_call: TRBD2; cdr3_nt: TGTGCCAGCAGTTTATGGGGACTAGGAAACTACGAGCAGTACTTC; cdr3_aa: CASSLWGLGNYEQYF
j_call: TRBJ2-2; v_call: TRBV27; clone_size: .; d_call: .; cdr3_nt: TGTGCCAGCAGTATAACAGGCATCACCGGGGAGCTGTTTTTT; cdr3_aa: CASSITGITGELFF
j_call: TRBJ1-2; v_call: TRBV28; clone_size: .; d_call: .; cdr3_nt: TGTGCCAGCAGTCTACAGGGCTTCTATGGCTACACCTTC; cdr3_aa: CASSLQGFYGYTF
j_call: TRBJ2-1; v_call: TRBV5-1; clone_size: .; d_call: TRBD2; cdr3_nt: TGCGCCAGCAGCTTGGAGACTAGCCTAGACAATGAGCAGTTCTTC; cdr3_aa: CASSLETSLDNEQFF
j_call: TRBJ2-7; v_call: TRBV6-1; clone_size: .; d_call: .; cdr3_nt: TGTGCCAGCAGTGAGGACACCCGCTACGAGCAGTACTTC; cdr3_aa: CASSEDTRYEQYF
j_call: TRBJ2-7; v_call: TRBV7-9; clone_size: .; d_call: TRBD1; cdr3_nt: TGTGCCAGCAGCTTTTTACAGGGGGCGTCCCACGAGCAGTACTTC; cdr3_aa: CASSFLQGASHEQYF
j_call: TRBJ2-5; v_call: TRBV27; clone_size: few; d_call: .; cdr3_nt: TGTGCCAGCAGTTTAAACATGGAGGAGACCCAGTACTTC; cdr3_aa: CASSLNMEETQYF
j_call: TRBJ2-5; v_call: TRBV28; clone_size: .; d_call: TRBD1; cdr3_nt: TGTGCCAGCAGTTCAGGGGGCGCTCGAGAGACCCAGTACTTC; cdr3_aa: CASSSGGARETQYF
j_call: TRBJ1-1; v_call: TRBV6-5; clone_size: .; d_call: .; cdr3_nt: TGTGCCAGCACTGGAGGGAGGGAGAACACTGAAGCTTTCTTT; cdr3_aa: CASTGGRENTEAFF
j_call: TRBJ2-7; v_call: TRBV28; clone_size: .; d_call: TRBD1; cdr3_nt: TGTGCCAGCAGTGGTGACAGGGGCTACGAGCAGTACTTC; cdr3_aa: CASSGDRGYEQYF
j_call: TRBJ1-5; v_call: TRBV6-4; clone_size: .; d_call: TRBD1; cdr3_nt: TGTGCCAGCAGTGATACAGGGGGCCCCGGTCAGCCCCAGCATTTT; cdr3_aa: CASSDTGGPGQPQHF
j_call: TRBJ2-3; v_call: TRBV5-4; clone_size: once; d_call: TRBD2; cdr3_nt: TGTGCCAGCAGTGTAGCGGGAGCGCCCACAGATACGCAGTATTTT; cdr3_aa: CASSVAGAPTDTQYF
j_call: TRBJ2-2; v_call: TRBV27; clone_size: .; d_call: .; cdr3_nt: TGTGCCAGCCACCGGACAGCGTTAAACACCGGGGAGCTGTTTTTT; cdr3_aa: CASHRTALNTGELFF
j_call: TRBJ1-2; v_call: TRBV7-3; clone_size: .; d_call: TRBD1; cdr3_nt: TGTGCCAGCAGCCCCGGACAGGGCTACGGCTACACCTTC; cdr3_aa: CASSPGQGYGYTF
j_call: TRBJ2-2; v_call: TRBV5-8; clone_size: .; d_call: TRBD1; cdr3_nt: TGTGCCAGCAGCTTGTCCCCGCTATGGACAGGGGTAACCGGGGAGCTGTTTTTT; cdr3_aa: CASSLSPLWTGVTGELFF
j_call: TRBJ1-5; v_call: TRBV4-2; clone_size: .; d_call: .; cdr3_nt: TGTGCCAGCAGCCAAGATGACTATAGCAATCAGCCCCAGCATTTT; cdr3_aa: CASSQDDYSNQPQHF
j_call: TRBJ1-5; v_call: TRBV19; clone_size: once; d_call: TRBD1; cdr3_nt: TGTGCCAGTAGTTACGACAGGGAGTTCTCCTATAGCAATCAGCCCCAGCATTTT; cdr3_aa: CASSYDREFSYSNQPQHF
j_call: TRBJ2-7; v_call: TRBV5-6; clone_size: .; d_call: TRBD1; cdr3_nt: TGTGCCAGCGCACCCGGGACAGGGCTCTACGAGCAGTACTTC; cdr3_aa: CASAPGTGLYEQYF
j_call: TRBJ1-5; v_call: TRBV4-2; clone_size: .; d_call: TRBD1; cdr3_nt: TGTGCCAGCAGCCAGGGACAGGGGAGTAGTCAGCCCCAGCATTTT; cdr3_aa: CASSQGQGSSQPQHF
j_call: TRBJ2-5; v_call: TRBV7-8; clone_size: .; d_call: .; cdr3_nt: TGTGCCAGCAGCTTATCGGACGGGGTAGGAGAGACCCAGTACTTC; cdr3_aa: CASSLSDGVGETQYF
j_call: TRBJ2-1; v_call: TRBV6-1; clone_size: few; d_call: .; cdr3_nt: TGTGCCAGCAGTGAATGGGTAGCCCCCTACAATGAGCAGTTCTTC; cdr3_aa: CASSEWVAPYNEQFF
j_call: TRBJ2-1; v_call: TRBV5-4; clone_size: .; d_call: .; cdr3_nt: TGTGCCAGCAGGTGGGAACTGAGCGGAGCCTACAATGAGCAGTTCTTC; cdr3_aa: CASRWELSGAYNEQFF
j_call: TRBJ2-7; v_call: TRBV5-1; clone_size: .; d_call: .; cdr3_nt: TGCGCCAGCATGGAGGTGGCGGGGGCCTCCTACGAGCAGTACTTC; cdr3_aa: CASMEVAGASYEQYF
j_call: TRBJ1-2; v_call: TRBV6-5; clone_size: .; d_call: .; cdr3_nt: TGTGCCAGCAGTTACTCGGAACAGAGTAACTATGGCTACACCTTC; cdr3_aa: CASSYSEQSNYGYTF
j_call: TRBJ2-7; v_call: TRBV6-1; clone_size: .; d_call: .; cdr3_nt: TGTGCCAGTCGGGACTTGGGGGATTTCTACGAGCAGTACTTC; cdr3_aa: CASRDLGDFYEQYF
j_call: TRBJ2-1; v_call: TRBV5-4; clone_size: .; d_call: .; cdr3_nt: TGTGCCAGCACACTAGTGGGTGGCAATGAGCAGTTCTTC; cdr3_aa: CASTLVGGNEQFF
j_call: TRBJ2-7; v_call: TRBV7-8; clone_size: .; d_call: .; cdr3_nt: TGTGCCAGCAGCTTAGTGGGCGGGGCCCCCTACGAGCAGTACTTC; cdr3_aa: CASSLVGGAPYEQYF
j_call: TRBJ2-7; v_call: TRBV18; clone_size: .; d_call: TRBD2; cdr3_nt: TGTGCCAGCTCACCACTAGCGGGAGTCCCCTACGAGCAGTACTTC; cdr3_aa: CASSPLAGVPYEQYF
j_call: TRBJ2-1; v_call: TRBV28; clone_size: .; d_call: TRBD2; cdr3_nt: TGTGCCAGCAGTTTATCTAGCGGGAGATACAATGAGCAGTTCTTC; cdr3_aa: CASSLSSGRYNEQFF
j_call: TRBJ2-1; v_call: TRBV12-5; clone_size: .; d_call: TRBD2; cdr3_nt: TGTGCTAGTGGTTTTTCTAGCGGGATACTTCTGGGTAATGAGCAGTTCTTC; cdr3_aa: CASGFSSGILLGNEQFF
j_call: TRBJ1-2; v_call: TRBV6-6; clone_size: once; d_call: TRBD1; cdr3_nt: TGTGCCAGCAGTTATCGGGGACAGGCCGATGGCTACACCTTC; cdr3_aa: CASSYRGQADGYTF
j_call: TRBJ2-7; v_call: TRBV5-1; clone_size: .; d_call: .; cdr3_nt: TGCGCCAGCAGCTCCTTCAGCTCCTACGAGCAGTACTTC; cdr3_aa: CASSSFSSYEQYF
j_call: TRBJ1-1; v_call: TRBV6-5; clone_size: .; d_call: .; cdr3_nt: TGTGCCAGCAGTTTTCCCCTGAGCACTGAAGCTTTCTTT; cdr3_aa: CASSFPLSTEAFF
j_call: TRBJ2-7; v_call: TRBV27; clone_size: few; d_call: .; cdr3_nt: TGTGCCAGCAGTTCTACCCTGGGGGGCGAGCAGTACTTC; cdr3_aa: CASSSTLGGEQYF